This T cell receptor (beta chain) was sequenced in a study of CD8+ T cells in alopecia areata. Study-level points and caveats: Uncertainty remains about how baseline CD8+ expansion links to response, with one nonresponder.

Of note for this clone: Its antigen is as yet unknown.

This sample's treatment: oral pan-JAK inhibitor, 5-10 mg twice daily. Extracted RNA was reverse transcribed into cDNA, the sequencing template. The repertoire was sequenced with immunoSEQ multiplex PCR; TCRdb's copy has only in-frame clones and lacks some. The sample lists some 180,000 clones, approximately 51% occurring once. V lost 6 bases to trimming and J lost 5 bases; unmatched junction nucleotides: 2. The CDR3 sequence is 12 residues long. CDR1 and CDR2 (germline): SQVTM, ANQGSEA. The rearrangement uses TRBV29-1 and TRBJ2-2; 8 nucleotides match TRBD1. The sample in question was CD8+ T cells sorted from blood, obtained around week 52, from a patient treated with tofacitinib. This TCR was sampled from a human donor with alopecia areata. The CDR3 protein is CSVTGGTGELFF. CDR3 sequence (DNA): TGCAGCGTCACAGGGGGAACCGGGGAGCTGTTTTTT.